This T cell receptor beta chain is drawn from a study of shared clonotypes between healthy human individuals. Only in-frame clones appear in the TCRdb table, and some are missing; sequencing was by immunoSEQ multiplex PCR. The sample holds over a million clones, roughly 97% seen once. Study-level points and caveats: Donors were few, which limited the genetic and exposure-history diversity represented.

Turning to this clone: Its antigen remains unidentified.

V was pared by 6 bases and J by 4 bases, with 20 bases between. The germline V gene has CDR1 SGHRS and CDR2 YFSETQ. The CDR3 spans 16 residues. The specimen sequenced was naive CD4+ T cells sorted from blood. The subset was: CD45RA+ positively selected. The chain employs TRBV5-1 and TRBJ2-1; tentatively, D is TRBD2 (6 bases). The TCR originated in a man aged 25 to 45 in good health. The DNA of the CDR3 is TGCGCCAGCATTACTATTCCGGGACTGGAGTACAATGAGCAGTTCTTC. Protein: CASITIPGLEYNEQFF.